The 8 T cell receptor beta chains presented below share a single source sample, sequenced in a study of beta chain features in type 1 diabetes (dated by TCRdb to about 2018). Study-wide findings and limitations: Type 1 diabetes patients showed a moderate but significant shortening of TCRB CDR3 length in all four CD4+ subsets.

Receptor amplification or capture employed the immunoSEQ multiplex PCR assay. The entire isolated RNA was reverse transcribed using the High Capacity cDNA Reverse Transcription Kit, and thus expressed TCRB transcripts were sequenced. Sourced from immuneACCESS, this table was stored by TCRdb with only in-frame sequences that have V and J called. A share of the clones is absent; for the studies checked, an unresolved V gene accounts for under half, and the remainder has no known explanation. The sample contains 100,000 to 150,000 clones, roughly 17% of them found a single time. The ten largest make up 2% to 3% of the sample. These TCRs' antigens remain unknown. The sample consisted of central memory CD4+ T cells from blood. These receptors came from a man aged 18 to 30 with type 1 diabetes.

The CDR3, as DNA: TGTGCCTGGAGTCAGACATTGACTAATGAAAAACTGTTTTTT. Residues: CAWSQTLTNEKLFF. This chain connects TRBV30 to TRBJ1-4; D gene unclear. Trimming removed 2 bases at V and 2 bases at J, with 9 bases between. In germline, CDR1 is GTSNPN, CDR2 SVGIG (reference sequence). There are 14 residues in the CDR3.

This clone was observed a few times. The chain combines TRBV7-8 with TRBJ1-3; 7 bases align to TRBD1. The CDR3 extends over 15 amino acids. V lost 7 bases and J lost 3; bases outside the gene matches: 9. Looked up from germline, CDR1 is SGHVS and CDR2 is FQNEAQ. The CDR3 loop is CASKPTGDFGNTIYF. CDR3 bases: TGTGCCAGCAAACCCACAGGGGATTTTGGAAACACCATATATTTT.

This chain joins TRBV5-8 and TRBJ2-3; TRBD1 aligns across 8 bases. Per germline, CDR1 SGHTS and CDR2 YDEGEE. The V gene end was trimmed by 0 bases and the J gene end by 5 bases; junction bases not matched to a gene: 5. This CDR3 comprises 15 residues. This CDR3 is CASSLGTGRGDTQYF. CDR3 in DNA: TGTGCCAGCAGCTTGGGGACAGGGCGGGGAGATACGCAGTATTTT.

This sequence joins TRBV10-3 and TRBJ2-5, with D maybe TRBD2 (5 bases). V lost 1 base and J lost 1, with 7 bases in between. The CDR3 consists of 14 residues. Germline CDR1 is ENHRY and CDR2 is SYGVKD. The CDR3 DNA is TGTGCCATCAGTGAGTTCGAGGGCCAAGAGACCCAGTACTTC. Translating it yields CAISEFEGQETQYF.

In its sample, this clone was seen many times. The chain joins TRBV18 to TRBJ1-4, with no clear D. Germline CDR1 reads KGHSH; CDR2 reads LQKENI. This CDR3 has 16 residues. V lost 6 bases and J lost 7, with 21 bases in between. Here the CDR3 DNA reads TGTGCCAGCTCCACCCAAGGCCAGGACGACTTTGAAAAACTGTTTTTT. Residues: CASSTQGQDDFEKLFF. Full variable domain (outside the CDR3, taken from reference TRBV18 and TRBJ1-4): NAGVMQNPRHLVRRRGQEARLRCSPMKGHSHVYWYRQLPEEGLKFMVYLQKENIIDESGMPKERFSAEFPKEGPSILRIQQVVRGDSAAYFCASSTQGQDDFEKLFFGSGTQLSVL.

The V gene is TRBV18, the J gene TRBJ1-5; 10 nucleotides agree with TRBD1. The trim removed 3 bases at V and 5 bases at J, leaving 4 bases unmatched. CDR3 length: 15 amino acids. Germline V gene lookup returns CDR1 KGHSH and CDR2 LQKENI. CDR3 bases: TGTGCCAGCTCACCCGGGACAGGGGATTATCAGCCCCAGCATTTT. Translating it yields CASSPGTGDYQPQHF.

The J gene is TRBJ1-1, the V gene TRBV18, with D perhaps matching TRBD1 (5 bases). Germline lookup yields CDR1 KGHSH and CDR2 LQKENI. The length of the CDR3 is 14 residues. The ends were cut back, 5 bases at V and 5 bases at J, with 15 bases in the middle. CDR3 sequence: CASSAQGEDTEAFF. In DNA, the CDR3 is TGTGCCAGCTCAGCGCAGGGAGAGGATACTGAAGCTTTCTTT.

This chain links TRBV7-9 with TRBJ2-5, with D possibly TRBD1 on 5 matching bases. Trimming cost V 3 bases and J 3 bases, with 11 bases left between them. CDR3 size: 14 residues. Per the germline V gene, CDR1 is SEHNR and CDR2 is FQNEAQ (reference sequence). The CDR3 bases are TGTGCCAGCAGCTTTCACAGGAAAGAAGAGACCCAGTACTTC. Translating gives CASSFHRKEETQYF.